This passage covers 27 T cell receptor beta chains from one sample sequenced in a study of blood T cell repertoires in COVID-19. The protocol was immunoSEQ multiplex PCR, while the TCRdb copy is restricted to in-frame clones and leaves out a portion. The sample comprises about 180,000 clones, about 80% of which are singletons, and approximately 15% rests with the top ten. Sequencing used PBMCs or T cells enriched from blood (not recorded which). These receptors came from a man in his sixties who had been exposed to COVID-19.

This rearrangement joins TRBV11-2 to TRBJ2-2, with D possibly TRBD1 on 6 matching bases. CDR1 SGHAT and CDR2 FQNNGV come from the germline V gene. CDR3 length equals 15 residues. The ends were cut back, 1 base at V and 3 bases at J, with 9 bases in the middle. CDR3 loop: CASSLVPGDTGELFF. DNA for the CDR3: TGTGCCAGCAGCTTAGTTCCAGGGGACACCGGGGAGCTGTTTTTT.

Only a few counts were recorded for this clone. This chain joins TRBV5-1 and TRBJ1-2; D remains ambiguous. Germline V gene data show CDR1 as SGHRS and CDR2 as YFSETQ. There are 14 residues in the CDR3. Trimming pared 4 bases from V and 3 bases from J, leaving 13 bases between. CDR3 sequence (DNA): TGCGCCAGCAGCCGGCGGGGTGAGCACTATGGCTACACCTTC. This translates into CASSRRGEHYGYTF.

CDR3 in amino acids: CASKRAGITLYNEQFF. In DNA, the CDR3 is TGTGCCAGCAAACGAGCGGGCATAACTCTCTACAATGAGCAGTTCTTC. V and J are TRBV28 and TRBJ2-1, with a possible D match to TRBD2 (6 bases). The CDR3 consists of 16 residues. The ends were cut back, 7 bases at V and 3 bases at J, with 19 bases in the middle. CDR1 is MDHEN, CDR2 SYDVKM, per germline. Full variable domain (remainder filled in from reference TRBV28 and TRBJ2-1): DVKVTQSSRYLVKRTGEKVFLECVQDMDHENMFWYRQDPGLGLRLIYFSYDVKMKEKGDIPEGYSVSREKKERFSLILESASTNQTSMYLCASKRAGITLYNEQFFGPGTRLTVL.

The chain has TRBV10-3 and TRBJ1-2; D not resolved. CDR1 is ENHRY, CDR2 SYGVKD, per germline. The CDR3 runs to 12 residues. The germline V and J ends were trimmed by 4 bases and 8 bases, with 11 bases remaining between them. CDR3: CAISGQREGYTF. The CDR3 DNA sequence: TGTGCCATCAGTGGCCAGCGGGAGGGCTACACCTTC.

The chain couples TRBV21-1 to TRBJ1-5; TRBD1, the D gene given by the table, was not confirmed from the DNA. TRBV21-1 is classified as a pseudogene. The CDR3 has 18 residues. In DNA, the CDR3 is TGTGCCAGCAGCAAAGGGGACAGGGCCTGGTATAGCAATCAGCCCCAGCATTTT. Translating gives CASSKGDRAWYSNQPQHF.

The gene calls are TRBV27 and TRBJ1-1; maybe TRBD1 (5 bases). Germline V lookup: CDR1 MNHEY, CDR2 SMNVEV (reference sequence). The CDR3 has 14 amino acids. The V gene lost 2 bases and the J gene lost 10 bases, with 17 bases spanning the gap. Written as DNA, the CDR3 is TGTGCCAGCAGTTTAAACCCCCGTGGGCAGGGAGCTTTCTTT. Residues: CASSLNPRGQGAFF.

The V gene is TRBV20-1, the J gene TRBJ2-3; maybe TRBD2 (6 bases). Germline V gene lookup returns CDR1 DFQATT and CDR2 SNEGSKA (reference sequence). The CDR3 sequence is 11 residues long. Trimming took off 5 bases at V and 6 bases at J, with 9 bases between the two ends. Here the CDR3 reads CSADRGDTQYF. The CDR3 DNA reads TGCAGTGCTGATCGGGGGGATACGCAGTATTTT.

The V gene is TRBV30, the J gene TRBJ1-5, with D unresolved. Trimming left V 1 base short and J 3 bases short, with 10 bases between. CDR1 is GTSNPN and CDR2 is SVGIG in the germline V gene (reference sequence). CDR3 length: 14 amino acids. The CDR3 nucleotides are TGTGCCTGGAGTGGCGGTACTTTCAATCAGCCCCAGCATTTT. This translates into CAWSGGTFNQPQHF.

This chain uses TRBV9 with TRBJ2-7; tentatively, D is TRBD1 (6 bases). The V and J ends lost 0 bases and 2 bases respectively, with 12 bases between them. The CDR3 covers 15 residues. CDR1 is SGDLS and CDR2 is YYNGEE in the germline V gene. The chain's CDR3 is CASSVDGTPTYEQYF. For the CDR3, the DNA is TGTGCCAGCAGCGTAGACGGGACACCTACCTACGAGCAGTACTTC. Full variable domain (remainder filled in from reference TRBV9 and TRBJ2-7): DSGVTQTPKHLITATGQRVTLRCSPRSGDLSVYWYQQSLDQGLQFLIQYYNGEERAKGNILERFSAQQFPDLHSELNLSSLELGDSALYFCASSVDGTPTYEQYFGPGTRLTVT.

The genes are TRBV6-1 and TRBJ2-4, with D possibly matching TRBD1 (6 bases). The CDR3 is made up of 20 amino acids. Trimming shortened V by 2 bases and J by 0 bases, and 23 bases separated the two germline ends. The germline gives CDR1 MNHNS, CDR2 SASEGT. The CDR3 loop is CASSEMSGIQGLVAKNIQYF. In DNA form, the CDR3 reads TGTGCCAGCAGTGAAATGAGTGGGATACAGGGTCTGGTAGCCAAAAACATTCAGTACTTC.

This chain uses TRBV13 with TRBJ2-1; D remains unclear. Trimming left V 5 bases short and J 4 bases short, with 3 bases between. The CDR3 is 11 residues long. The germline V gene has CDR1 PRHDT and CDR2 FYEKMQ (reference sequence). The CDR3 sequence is CASSRYNEQFF. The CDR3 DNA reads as TGTGCCAGCAGCCGTTACAATGAGCAGTTCTTC. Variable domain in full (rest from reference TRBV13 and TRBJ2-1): AAGVIQSPRHLIKEKRETATLKCYPIPRHDTVYWYQQGPGQDPQFLISFYEKMQSDKGSIPDRFSAQQFSDYHSELNMSSLELGDSALYFCASSRYNEQFFGPGTRLTVL.

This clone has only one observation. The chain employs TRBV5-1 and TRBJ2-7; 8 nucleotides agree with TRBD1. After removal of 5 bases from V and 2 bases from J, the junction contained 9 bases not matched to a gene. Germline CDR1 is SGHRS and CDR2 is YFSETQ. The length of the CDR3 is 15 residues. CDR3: CASSGGGQATYEQYF. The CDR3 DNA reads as TGCGCCAGCAGTGGTGGGGGACAGGCTACCTACGAGCAGTACTTC.

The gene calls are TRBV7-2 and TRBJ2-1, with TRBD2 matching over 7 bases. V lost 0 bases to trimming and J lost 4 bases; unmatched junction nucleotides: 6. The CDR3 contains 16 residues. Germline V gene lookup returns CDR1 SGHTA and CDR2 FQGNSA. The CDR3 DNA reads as TGTGCCAGCAGCTTAGCCGCGGCTAGCGGTTACAATGAGCAGTTCTTC. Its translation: CASSLAAASGYNEQFF.

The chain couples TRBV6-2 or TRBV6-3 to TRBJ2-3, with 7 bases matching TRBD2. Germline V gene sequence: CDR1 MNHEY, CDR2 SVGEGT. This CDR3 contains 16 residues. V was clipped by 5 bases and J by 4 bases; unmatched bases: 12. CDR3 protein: CASSPDRLASPDTQYF. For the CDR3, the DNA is TGTGCCAGCAGTCCAGATCGACTAGCCTCCCCAGATACGCAGTATTTT.

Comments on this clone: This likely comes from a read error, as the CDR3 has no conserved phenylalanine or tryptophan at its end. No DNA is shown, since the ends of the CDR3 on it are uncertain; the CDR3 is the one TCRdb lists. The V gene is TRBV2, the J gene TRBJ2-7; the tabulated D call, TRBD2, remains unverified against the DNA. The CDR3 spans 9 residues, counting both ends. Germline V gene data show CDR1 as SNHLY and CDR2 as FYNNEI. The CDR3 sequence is CASGTSGDS.

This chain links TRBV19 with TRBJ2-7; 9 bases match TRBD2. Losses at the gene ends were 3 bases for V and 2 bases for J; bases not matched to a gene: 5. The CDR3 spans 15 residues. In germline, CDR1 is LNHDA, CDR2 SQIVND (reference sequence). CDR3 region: CASSIRPSGTYEQYF. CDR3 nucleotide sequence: TGTGCCAGTAGTATTAGGCCTAGCGGGACCTACGAGCAGTACTTC.

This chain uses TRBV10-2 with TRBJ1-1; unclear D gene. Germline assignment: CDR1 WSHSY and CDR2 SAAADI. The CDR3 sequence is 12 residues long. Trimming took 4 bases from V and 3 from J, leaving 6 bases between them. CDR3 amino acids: CASSVADTEAFF. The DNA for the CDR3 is TGCGCCAGCAGTGTTGCGGACACTGAAGCTTTCTTT.

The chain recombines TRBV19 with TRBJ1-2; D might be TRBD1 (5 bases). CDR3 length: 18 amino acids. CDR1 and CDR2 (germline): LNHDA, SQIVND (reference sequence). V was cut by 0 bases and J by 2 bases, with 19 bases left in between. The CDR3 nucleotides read TGTGCCAGTAGTATAGATAGGGCAGGGCGAGGTGAGAACTATGGCTACACCTTC. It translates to CASSIDRAGRGENYGYTF.

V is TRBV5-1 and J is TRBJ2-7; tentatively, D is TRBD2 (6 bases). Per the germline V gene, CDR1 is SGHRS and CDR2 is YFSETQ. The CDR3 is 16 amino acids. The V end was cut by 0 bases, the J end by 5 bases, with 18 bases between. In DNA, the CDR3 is TGCGCCAGCAGCTTGGTGGTTGGGGGAGGCAATCACGAGCAGTACTTC. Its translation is CASSLVVGGGNHEQYF.

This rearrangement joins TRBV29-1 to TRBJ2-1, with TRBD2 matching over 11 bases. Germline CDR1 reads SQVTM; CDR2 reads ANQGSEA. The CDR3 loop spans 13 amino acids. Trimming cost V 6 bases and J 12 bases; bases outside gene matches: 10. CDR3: CSVPKGLADLQFF. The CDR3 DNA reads TGCAGCGTCCCAAAGGGACTAGCGGACCTGCAGTTCTTC.

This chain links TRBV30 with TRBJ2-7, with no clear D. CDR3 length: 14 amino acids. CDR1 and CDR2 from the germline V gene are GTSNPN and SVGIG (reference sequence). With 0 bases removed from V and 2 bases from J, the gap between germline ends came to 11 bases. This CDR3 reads CAWSVSATTYEQYF. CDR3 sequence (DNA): TGTGCCTGGAGTGTGTCCGCGACAACCTACGAGCAGTACTTC.

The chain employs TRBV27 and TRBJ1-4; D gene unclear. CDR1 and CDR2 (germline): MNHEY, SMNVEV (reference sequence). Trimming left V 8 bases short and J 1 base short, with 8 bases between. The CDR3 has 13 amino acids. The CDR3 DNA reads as TGTGCCAGCGCAAAGAGAACTAATGAAAAACTGTTTTTT. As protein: CASAKRTNEKLFF. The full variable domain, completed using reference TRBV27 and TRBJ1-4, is EAQVTQNPRYLITVTGKKLTVTCSQNMNHEYMSWYRQDPGLGLRQIYYSMNVEVTDKGDVPEGYKVSRKEKRNFPLILESPSPNQTSLYFCASAKRTNEKLFFGSGTQLSVL.

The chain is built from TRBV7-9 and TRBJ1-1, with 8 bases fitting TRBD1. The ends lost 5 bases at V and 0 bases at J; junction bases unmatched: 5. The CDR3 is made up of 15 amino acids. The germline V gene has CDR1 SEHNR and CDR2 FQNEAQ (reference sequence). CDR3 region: CASSRRQGMNTEAFF. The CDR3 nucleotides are TGTGCCAGCAGCCGGAGACAGGGGATGAACACTGAAGCTTTCTTT.

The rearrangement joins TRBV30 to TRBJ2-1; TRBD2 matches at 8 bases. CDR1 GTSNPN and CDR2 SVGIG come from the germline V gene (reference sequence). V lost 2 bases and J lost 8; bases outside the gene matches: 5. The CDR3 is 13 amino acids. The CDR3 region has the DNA TGTGCCTGGAGTCGACTAGCGTACGATGAGCAGTTCTTC. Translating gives CAWSRLAYDEQFF.

The CDR3 reads CSVEVTAGGIEQFF. In DNA form, the CDR3 reads TGCAGCGTTGAGGTTACGGCAGGGGGCATTGAGCAGTTCTTC. The chain uses TRBV29-1 and TRBJ2-1; 8 bases are a match to TRBD1. The germline V gene encodes CDR1 SQVTM and CDR2 ANQGSEA. The CDR3 contains 14 residues. V lost 3 bases to trimming and J lost 9 bases; unmatched junction nucleotides: 10.

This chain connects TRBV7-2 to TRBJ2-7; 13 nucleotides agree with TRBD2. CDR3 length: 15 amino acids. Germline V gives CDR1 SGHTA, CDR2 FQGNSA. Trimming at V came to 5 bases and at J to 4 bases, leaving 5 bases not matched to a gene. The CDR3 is CASSQLAGGPYEQYF. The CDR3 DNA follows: TGTGCCAGCAGCCAACTAGCGGGAGGGCCTTACGAGCAGTACTTC.

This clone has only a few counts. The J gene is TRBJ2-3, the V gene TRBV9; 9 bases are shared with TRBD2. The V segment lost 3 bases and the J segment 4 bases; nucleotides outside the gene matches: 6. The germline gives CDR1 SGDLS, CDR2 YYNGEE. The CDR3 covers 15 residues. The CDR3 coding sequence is TGTGCCAGCAGCGATGGGACTAGCCGCGCAGATACGCAGTATTTT. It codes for CASSDGTSRADTQYF. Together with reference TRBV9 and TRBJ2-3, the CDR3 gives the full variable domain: DSGVTQTPKHLITATGQRVTLRCSPRSGDLSVYWYQQSLDQGLQFLIQYYNGEERAKGNILERFSAQQFPDLHSELNLSSLELGDSALYFCASSDGTSRADTQYFGPGTRLTVL.